The sequence of this TCR beta chain was determined in a study of blood T cell repertoires in COVID-19. About the research overall: COVID-19 samples, acute and convalescent, were from the United States, Italy and Spain. The cDNA or gDNA used as material had been derived from T cells, B-cell-depleted T cells, or PBMCs.

Clones were sequenced by immunoSEQ multiplex PCR, and TCRdb holds only the in-frame ones, with some missing. This table has about 280,000 clones, about nine tenths appearing once. Trimming pared 5 bases from V and 0 bases from J, leaving 8 bases between. The germline gives CDR1 MNHEY, CDR2 SVGEGT. The CDR3 runs to 14 residues. This clone is judged medium-sized. The rearrangement joins TRBV6-2 or TRBV6-3 to TRBJ1-5; D perhaps matches TRBD1 (6 bases). Specimen: peripheral blood. The TCR sequence derives from a woman in her 30s with COVID-19, enrolled during active disease. The CDR3 reads CASSTGYSNQPQHF. CDR3 nucleotide sequence: TGTGCCAGCAGTACAGGGTATAGCAATCAGCCCCAGCATTTT.